This T cell receptor (beta chain) originates from a study of OX40 agonist ivuxolimab in advanced cancers. Study overall: Intravenous ivuxolimab at 0.01 to 10 mg/kg was given to patients every 2 weeks.

The V and J ends lost 1 base and 2 bases respectively, with 9 bases between them. The germline V gene has CDR1 LGHNA and CDR2 YSLEER. This CDR3 is built from 14 residues. A few counts support this clone. Its antigen remains unidentified. This table comes from immunoSEQ multiplex PCR, and its TCRdb copy is limited to in-frame clones, with some not included. The table records around 15,000 clones, just under 85% of them present only once. Study-wide results and limits: In the 0.1 to 3.0 mg/kg range, CD4+ and CD8+ blood T cells had expanded clonally by week 6.

This material consisted of CD4+ or CD8+ T cells sorted from blood, taken in a trial of the OX40 agonist ivuxolimab. V is TRBV4-3 and J is TRBJ2-7; D possibly corresponds to TRBD2 (6 bases). The sequence came from an adult with an advanced solid tumor such as melanoma, head and neck, liver or kidney cancer. The DNA for the CDR3 is TGCGCCAGCAGCCAAGCGGGGGATGCCTACGAGCAGTACTTC. It yields the protein CASSQAGDAYEQYF.